A selection of T cell receptor beta chains follows, all from one sample in a study of blood T cell repertoires in COVID-19. The repertoire was sequenced with immunoSEQ multiplex PCR; TCRdb's copy has only in-frame clones and lacks some. The sample yields 120,000 to 150,000 clones, approximately 87% seen once. Sequencing was performed on peripheral blood. Receptors were obtained from a man aged 50 to 60 who had recovered from COVID-19. CDR3s include the opening cysteine and the closing phenylalanine or tryptophan. The order of the fields is D gene, V gene, J gene, clone size, CDR3 protein, CDR3 DNA. A D gene is named only where the DNA matches it firmly. Clone size appears in some rows only: once, few, many, or a class for an expanded clone.

d_gene: NA; v_gene: TRBV4-3; j_gene: TRBJ2-2; abundance: NA; CDR3aa: CASSPRPGNTNTGELFF; CDR3nt: TGCGCCAGCAGCCCCCGACCAGGGAACACGAACACCGGGGAGCTGTTTTTT
d_gene: NA; v_gene: TRBV18; j_gene: TRBJ1-1; abundance: NA; CDR3aa: CASSPQGVGTEAFF; CDR3nt: TGTGCCAGCTCACCACAGGGGGTTGGGACTGAAGCTTTCTTT
d_gene: TRBD1; v_gene: TRBV19; j_gene: TRBJ2-3; abundance: NA; CDR3aa: CASSRDRSSTDTQYF; CDR3nt: TGTGCCAGTAGTCGGGACAGGAGTAGCACAGATACGCAGTATTTT
d_gene: NA; v_gene: TRBV3-1/TRBV3-2; j_gene: TRBJ1-1; abundance: NA; CDR3aa: CASSRTFSNRDTEAFF; CDR3nt: TGTGCCAGCAGCAGAACATTTTCCAACAGGGACACTGAAGCTTTCTTT
d_gene: TRBD2; v_gene: TRBV28; j_gene: TRBJ2-4; abundance: few; CDR3aa: CASSLPRGASGAGDIQYF; CDR3nt: TGTGCCAGCAGTTTGCCTAGAGGGGCTAGCGGGGCAGGGGACATTCAGTACTTC
d_gene: NA; v_gene: TRBV5-6; j_gene: TRBJ1-4; abundance: NA; CDR3aa: CASRVGGFDEKLFF; CDR3nt: TGTGCCAGCAGGGTAGGGGGATTCGATGAAAAACTGTTTTTT
d_gene: TRBD1; v_gene: TRBV5-8; j_gene: TRBJ2-2; abundance: medium-sized; CDR3aa: CASSLVRDSNTGELFF; CDR3nt: TGTGCCAGCAGCTTGGTGAGGGACAGCAACACCGGGGAGCTGTTTTTT
d_gene: TRBD1; v_gene: TRBV7-2; j_gene: TRBJ1-2; abundance: NA; CDR3aa: CASSLVSGTGAGGGYTF; CDR3nt: TGTGCCAGCAGCTTAGTCTCTGGGACAGGCGCCGGGGGTGGCTACACCTTC
d_gene: TRBD2; v_gene: TRBV6-5; j_gene: TRBJ2-3; abundance: once; CDR3aa: CASSIGGWGDTQYF; CDR3nt: TGTGCCAGCAGCATCGGGGGGTGGGGAGATACGCAGTATTTT
d_gene: TRBD1; v_gene: TRBV28; j_gene: TRBJ2-3; abundance: NA; CDR3aa: CASSWAGGTDTQYF; CDR3nt: TGTGCCAGCAGTTGGGCAGGGGGTACAGATACGCAGTATTTT
d_gene: TRBD2; v_gene: TRBV19; j_gene: TRBJ2-2; abundance: NA; CDR3aa: CASRDLAGGLSGELFF; CDR3nt: TGTGCCAGTAGAGATCTAGCGGGGGGGCTGAGCGGGGAGCTGTTTTTT
d_gene: NA; v_gene: TRBV6-2/TRBV6-3; j_gene: TRBJ2-7; abundance: once; CDR3aa: CASSLGTFGIYEQYF; CDR3nt: TGTGCCAGCAGTCTTGGGACATTTGGTATCTACGAGCAGTACTTC
d_gene: NA; v_gene: TRBV10-3; j_gene: TRBJ1-4; abundance: NA; CDR3aa: CAISEPRGRENEKLFF; CDR3nt: TGTGCCATCAGTGAGCCGAGGGGACGGGAGAATGAAAAACTGTTTTTT
d_gene: NA; v_gene: TRBV7-2; j_gene: TRBJ1-6; abundance: NA; CDR3aa: CASGILMGGGPLHF; CDR3nt: TGTGCCAGCGGGATTCTTATGGGGGGGGGACCCCTCCACTTT
d_gene: TRBD1; v_gene: TRBV10-1; j_gene: TRBJ1-5; abundance: NA; CDR3aa: CASSYSPGQGSNQPQHF; CDR3nt: TGCGCCAGCAGTTACAGTCCCGGACAGGGGAGCAATCAGCCCCAGCATTTT
d_gene: NA; v_gene: TRBV6-2/TRBV6-3; j_gene: TRBJ1-5; abundance: NA; CDR3aa: CASSSSGGGANQPQHF; CDR3nt: TGTGCCAGCAGTTCATCTGGGGGAGGCGCAAATCAGCCCCAGCATTTT
d_gene: NA; v_gene: TRBV19; j_gene: TRBJ1-3; abundance: NA; CDR3aa: CASSVGRGSGNTIYF; CDR3nt: TGTGCCAGTAGTGTCGGGAGAGGCTCTGGAAACACCATATATTTT
d_gene: TRBD1; v_gene: TRBV19; j_gene: TRBJ1-3; abundance: NA; CDR3aa: CASIDRGDGNTIYF; CDR3nt: TGTGCCAGTATTGACAGGGGAGACGGAAACACCATATATTTT
d_gene: NA; v_gene: TRBV28; j_gene: TRBJ1-3; abundance: NA; CDR3aa: CASSVSGSYAATIYF; CDR3nt: TGTGCCAGCAGTGTTTCCGGGTCGTATGCGGCTACCATATATTTT
d_gene: TRBD1; v_gene: TRBV10-3; j_gene: TRBJ1-2; abundance: NA; CDR3aa: CAIRTDRGRDYGYTF; CDR3nt: TGTGCCATCAGGACCGACAGGGGGCGCGACTATGGCTACACCTTC
d_gene: NA; v_gene: TRBV6-5; j_gene: TRBJ1-3; abundance: NA; CDR3aa: CASSFGGTTGNTIYF; CDR3nt: TGTGCCAGCAGTTTTGGGGGGACGACGGGAAACACCATATATTTT
d_gene: NA; v_gene: TRBV21-1; j_gene: TRBJ2-3; abundance: NA; CDR3aa: CASSKRYRGPDTQYF; CDR3nt: TGTGCCAGCAGCAAGCGATACAGGGGGCCCGATACGCAGTATTTT
d_gene: NA; v_gene: TRBV5-1; j_gene: TRBJ1-6; abundance: NA; CDR3aa: CASSLEGANSPLHF; CDR3nt: TGCGCCAGCAGCTTGGAAGGGGCTAATTCACCCCTCCACTTT
d_gene: NA; v_gene: TRBV18; j_gene: TRBJ1-2; abundance: many; CDR3aa: CASSPPVRAYGYTF; CDR3nt: TGTGCCAGCTCACCACCGGTCCGAGCCTATGGCTACACCTTC
d_gene: TRBD1; v_gene: TRBV9; j_gene: TRBJ2-7; abundance: once; CDR3aa: CASSTLPGQGSRMHF; CDR3nt: TGTGCCAGCAGCACCCTTCCGGGACAGGGGTCTAGGATGCACTTC
d_gene: NA; v_gene: TRBV4-1; j_gene: TRBJ2-7; abundance: NA; CDR3aa: CASSQDTDRPYEQYF; CDR3nt: TGCGCCAGCAGCCAAGACACAGACAGGCCCTACGAGCAGTACTTC
d_gene: NA; v_gene: TRBV7-2; j_gene: TRBJ2-5; abundance: NA; CDR3aa: CASSLIAPGVETQYF; CDR3nt: TGTGCCAGCAGCTTAATCGCTCCAGGCGTAGAGACCCAGTACTTC
d_gene: NA; v_gene: TRBV9; j_gene: TRBJ2-1; abundance: NA; CDR3aa: CASSFDREVNEQFF; CDR3nt: TGTGCCAGCAGCTTCGACAGGGAGGTCAATGAGCAGTTCTTC
d_gene: TRBD1; v_gene: TRBV4-3; j_gene: TRBJ1-1; abundance: NA; CDR3aa: CASSQDSAGQAEAFF; CDR3nt: TGCGCCAGCAGCCAAGATTCGGCAGGACAGGCTGAAGCTTTCTTT
d_gene: NA; v_gene: TRBV7-2; j_gene: TRBJ1-3; abundance: NA; CDR3aa: CASSWDYSGNTIYF; CDR3nt: TGTGCCAGCAGCTGGGACTACTCTGGAAACACCATATATTTT
d_gene: NA; v_gene: TRBV19; j_gene: TRBJ1-2; abundance: NA; CDR3aa: CASYPSRGTGRSGYTF; CDR3nt: TGTGCCAGCTACCCCAGTAGAGGTACAGGTCGGAGCGGCTACACCTTC
d_gene: NA; v_gene: TRBV19; j_gene: TRBJ2-5; abundance: once; CDR3aa: CASSHTGDGETQYF; CDR3nt: TGTGCCAGTAGTCACACGGGGGATGGCGAGACCCAGTACTTC
d_gene: NA; v_gene: TRBV6-5; j_gene: TRBJ2-2; abundance: NA; CDR3aa: CASSYKRQSNTGELFF; CDR3nt: TGTGCCAGCAGTTACAAACGACAGTCGAACACCGGGGAGCTGTTTTTT
d_gene: NA; v_gene: TRBV2; j_gene: TRBJ1-5; abundance: NA; CDR3aa: CASKKGEGYSNQPQHF; CDR3nt: TGTGCCAGCAAGAAAGGGGAGGGTTATAGCAATCAGCCCCAGCATTTT
d_gene: NA; v_gene: TRBV19; j_gene: TRBJ1-5; abundance: NA; CDR3aa: CASSPPQSRNQPQHF; CDR3nt: TGTGCCAGTAGTCCACCTCAGTCTCGAAATCAGCCCCAGCATTTT
d_gene: TRBD2; v_gene: TRBV5-4; j_gene: TRBJ2-3; abundance: once; CDR3aa: CASSGTSGGAGDTQYF; CDR3nt: TGTGCCAGCAGCGGGACTAGCGGGGGGGCCGGAGATACGCAGTATTTT
d_gene: TRBD2; v_gene: TRBV6-4; j_gene: TRBJ2-3; abundance: NA; CDR3aa: CASSEVAGSDTQYF; CDR3nt: TGTGCCAGCAGTGAGGTAGCGGGGTCAGATACGCAGTATTTT
d_gene: TRBD1; v_gene: TRBV19; j_gene: TRBJ1-5; abundance: NA; CDR3aa: CASSTRGQGGSQPQHF; CDR3nt: TGTGCCAGTAGTACCCGAGGACAGGGAGGGAGTCAGCCCCAGCATTTT
d_gene: TRBD1; v_gene: TRBV5-4; j_gene: TRBJ2-5; abundance: NA; CDR3aa: CASSLNRGQQETQYF; CDR3nt: TGTGCCAGCAGCCTAAACAGGGGGCAACAAGAGACCCAGTACTTC
d_gene: TRBD1; v_gene: TRBV7-6; j_gene: TRBJ1-4; abundance: NA; CDR3aa: CASSLELGQGPEKLFF; CDR3nt: TGTGCCAGCAGCTTAGAATTGGGACAGGGTCCTGAAAAACTGTTTTTT
d_gene: TRBD1; v_gene: TRBV29-1; j_gene: TRBJ1-2; abundance: NA; CDR3aa: CSAGQDVGYTF; CDR3nt: TGCAGCGCCGGACAGGACGTGGGCTACACCTTC
d_gene: TRBD1; v_gene: TRBV13; j_gene: TRBJ1-2; abundance: once; CDR3aa: CASSVSRDRDYGYTF; CDR3nt: TGTGCCAGCAGCGTCAGCCGGGACAGGGACTATGGCTACACCTTC
d_gene: NA; v_gene: TRBV4-3; j_gene: TRBJ1-4; abundance: NA; CDR3aa: CASSQDRFGRAANEKLFF; CDR3nt: TGCGCCAGCAGCCAAGATAGGTTCGGGCGGGCGGCTAATGAAAAACTGTTTTTT
d_gene: TRBD1; v_gene: TRBV4-3; j_gene: TRBJ1-6; abundance: NA; CDR3aa: CASSQEGPGQGNVYLDSPLHF; CDR3nt: TGCGCCAGCAGCCAAGAGGGCCCGGGACAGGGTAACGTGTATTTGGATTCACCCCTCCACTTT
d_gene: TRBD1; v_gene: TRBV9; j_gene: TRBJ1-6; abundance: NA; CDR3aa: CASSPSQGGTPLHF; CDR3nt: TGTGCCAGCAGCCCCTCTCAAGGGGGCACACCCCTCCACTTT
d_gene: NA; v_gene: TRBV3-1/TRBV3-2; j_gene: TRBJ2-7; abundance: NA; CDR3aa: CASSQGSISYEQYF; CDR3nt: TGTGCCAGCAGCCAAGGGTCTATCTCCTACGAGCAGTACTTC
d_gene: TRBD1; v_gene: TRBV30; j_gene: TRBJ1-5; abundance: few; CDR3aa: CAWGGQGHQPQHF; CDR3nt: TGTGCCTGGGGCGGACAGGGCCATCAGCCCCAGCATTTT
d_gene: TRBD1; v_gene: TRBV20-1; j_gene: TRBJ1-2; abundance: once; CDR3aa: CSAGTGYGYTF; CDR3nt: TGCAGTGCGGGGACAGGCTATGGCTACACCTTC
d_gene: NA; v_gene: TRBV2; j_gene: TRBJ2-7; abundance: NA; CDR3aa: CASSAGAGTYEQYF; CDR3nt: TGTGCCAGCAGTGCCGGTGCAGGGACATACGAGCAGTACTTC
d_gene: NA; v_gene: TRBV5-1; j_gene: TRBJ1-4; abundance: NA; CDR3aa: CASSFREYSTNEKLFF; CDR3nt: TGCGCCAGCAGCTTCCGGGAATATTCAACTAATGAAAAACTGTTTTTT
d_gene: TRBD2; v_gene: TRBV20-1; j_gene: TRBJ2-3; abundance: NA; CDR3aa: CSASALQASGSTDTQYF; CDR3nt: TGCAGTGCTAGTGCCCTACAGGCTAGCGGTAGCACAGATACGCAGTATTTT
d_gene: TRBD1; v_gene: TRBV16; j_gene: TRBJ2-7; abundance: many; CDR3aa: CASSQYGTATYEQYF; CDR3nt: TGTGCCAGCAGCCAATACGGGACAGCCACCTACGAGCAGTACTTC
d_gene: NA; v_gene: TRBV21-1; j_gene: TRBJ2-1; abundance: NA; CDR3aa: CASSRGDRGFSYNEQFF; CDR3nt: TGTGCCAGCAGCAGGGGGGACAGGGGGTTCTCCTACAATGAGCAGTTCTTC
d_gene: NA; v_gene: TRBV5-1; j_gene: TRBJ1-1; abundance: NA; CDR3aa: CASRFGSSSDALNTEAFF; CDR3nt: TGCGCCAGCAGATTTGGCTCTAGTTCCGATGCCTTAAACACTGAAGCTTTCTTT
d_gene: TRBD2; v_gene: TRBV27; j_gene: TRBJ2-3; abundance: NA; CDR3aa: CASSFRQSSGGRTDTQYF; CDR3nt: TGTGCCAGCAGTTTTCGTCAGTCTAGCGGGGGGCGCACAGATACGCAGTATTTT